The T cell receptor beta chain described here comes from a study of cytotoxic CD8 clonotypes in ibrutinib-treated CLL. The protocol was immunoSEQ multiplex PCR, while the TCRdb copy is restricted to in-frame clones and leaves out a portion. The repertoire has under 9,500 clones, 60% to 80% of them found once; the top ten carry roughly 35%. This clone was recorded a few times. CDR3 length: 15 amino acids. Germline loops: CDR1 LNHDA, CDR2 SQIVND (reference sequence). With 0 bases removed from V and 2 bases from J, the gap between germline ends came to 9 bases. The chain has TRBV19 and TRBJ2-3, with D perhaps matching TRBD1 or TRBD2 (5 bases each). The sequence came from a human donor with chronic lymphocytic leukemia. The sequencing used PBMCs, collected before ibrutinib treatment. CDR3 region: CASSIEGRDTDTQYF. CDR3 bases: TGTGCCAGTAGTATAGAGGGACGGGACACAGATACGCAGTATTTT.